One sample yielded the 10 T cell receptor beta chains listed below, sequenced in a study of blood T cell repertoires in COVID-19. The data were produced by immunoSEQ multiplex PCR, yet TCRdb's version contains in-frame clones alone and is incomplete. This table holds about 360,000 clones, roughly 90% found once. The sequencing input was peripheral blood. Receptors originate from a woman aged 55-70 years with COVID-19, enrolled during active disease.

The rearrangement uses TRBV18 and TRBJ2-5; D perhaps matches TRBD2 (6 bases). Germline V gene data show CDR1 as KGHSH and CDR2 as LQKENI. V lost 0 bases, J lost 4 bases, and 15 bases lay in between. The CDR3 length is 16 residues. The CDR3 nucleotides are TGTGCCAGCTCACCACCAGGGCTAGCGAAGAGAGAGACCCAGTACTTC. Its protein is CASSPPGLAKRETQYF.

The rearrangement links TRBV6-1 to TRBJ2-3; 7 positions match TRBD2. CDR3 size: 14 residues. J was trimmed by 6 bases and V by 1 base; bases with no gene match: 4. Germline CDR1 MNHNS, CDR2 SASEGT. The CDR3 DNA follows: TGTGCCAGCAGTGAAGGGACTAGTCGGGATACGCAGTATTTT. It codes for CASSEGTSRDTQYF.

This clone showed up just once. The sample holds other DNA sequences that translate to the same CDR3. The chain links TRBV11-3 to TRBJ2-3; D not resolved. V shed 5 bases and J shed 6 bases, with 6 bases lying between them. The CDR3 consists of 11 residues. Germline values: CDR1 SGHNT, CDR2 YENEEA. DNA of the CDR3: TGTGCCAGCAGCCGCCGGGATACGCAGTATTTT. The encoded protein is CASSRRDTQYF.

This chain uses TRBV5-1 with TRBJ2-2, with 10 bases identical to TRBD2. The ends lost 4 bases at V and 6 bases at J; junction bases unmatched: 9. This CDR3 region has 16 residues. The germline gives CDR1 SGHRS, CDR2 YFSETQ. CDR3 sequence: CASSPQSGGVAGELFF. Written as DNA, the CDR3 is TGCGCCAGCAGCCCCCAAAGCGGGGGGGTAGCCGGGGAGCTGTTTTTT.

This chain joins TRBV3-1 (or the pseudogene TRBV3-2) and TRBJ2-3; D not resolved. This CDR3 is 15 amino acids long. Germline CDR1 LGHDT, CDR2 YNNKEL (reference sequence). The germline V and J ends were trimmed by 1 base and 7 bases, with 15 bases remaining between them. DNA of the CDR3: TGTGCCAGCAGCCAAGGACAAAATTGGGTGAATACGCAGTATTTT. It is translated as CASSQGQNWVNTQYF.

The chain carries TRBV9 and TRBJ2-3, with a tentative D call TRBD2 (7 bases). The CDR3 runs to 16 residues. The germline V gene encodes CDR1 SGDLS and CDR2 YYNGEE. The V gene lost 4 bases and the J gene lost 2 bases, with 17 bases spanning the gap. In DNA form, the CDR3 reads TGTGCCAGCAGCATCGGAGGGGGGGCTCTCACAGATACGCAGTATTTT. Its translation is CASSIGGGALTDTQYF.

The V gene is TRBV18, the J gene TRBJ1-2; D gene ambiguous. Germline V CDR1 and CDR2: KGHSH, LQKENI. With 6 bases removed from V and 2 bases from J, the gap between germline ends came to 10 bases. The CDR3 extends over 13 amino acids. Here the CDR3 reads CASSQEVNYGYTF. The CDR3 DNA is TGTGCCAGCTCGCAGGAGGTGAACTATGGCTACACCTTC.

V and J are TRBV5-1 and TRBJ1-2; D is possibly TRBD1 (6 bases). Germline values: CDR1 SGHRS, CDR2 YFSETQ. Trimming stripped 4 bases from V and 6 bases from J, with 10 bases between. The CDR3 totals 12 residues. The CDR3 loop reads CASSEGGHGYTF. The CDR3 region has the DNA TGCGCCAGCAGCGAGGGGGGGCATGGCTACACCTTC.

The rearrangement uses TRBV18 and TRBJ2-1; 8 bases fit TRBD2. The length of the CDR3 is 17 residues. From germline, CDR1 is KGHSH and CDR2 LQKENI. The V and J ends lost 2 bases and 9 bases, in that order; junction bases with no gene match: 15. The CDR3 DNA follows: TGTGCCAGCTCACCAAGGCCGAGTAACGGGGGGGCCGGTGAGCAGTTCTTC. Its translation: CASSPRPSNGGAGEQFF.

This clone was seen once. V and J are TRBV18 and TRBJ2-7; D gene uncertain. There are 13 residues in the CDR3. Trimming removed 0 bases at V and 8 bases at J, with 11 bases between. CDR1 is KGHSH, CDR2 LQKENI, per germline. The CDR3 DNA reads TGTGCCAGCTCACCACCAACGCCTAACCAGCAGTACTTC. Protein sequence: CASSPPTPNQQYF.